This T cell receptor beta chain is drawn from a study of cytomegalovirus exposure and HLA in healthy donors (dated by TCRdb to the late 2010s). Describing the broader study: An earlier analysis of 587 of the donors reported about 280 Gb of sequence data and 95 million to 130 million unique TCR beta sequences obtained from around 180 million T cells. Approximately 310 gigabases of sequencing data and about 92 million unique TCR sequences made up an early release that covered nearly 650 HLA-typed donors. Of the roughly 400 genotyped donors, approximately 83% fell in the genetic ancestry cluster associated with self-reported Caucasian donors. The study aimed to test whether signatures of past pathogen exposure could be identified by cataloging public T cell receptors. The study used immunosequencing to profile the T cell repertoires of 600 to 850 subjects and linked those repertoires to cytomegalovirus serostatus. Along with the approximately 700-subject first cohort, a separate validation cohort of approximately 110 different subjects was used. The study combined high-throughput TCR immunosequencing, statistical association of individual TCRs with disease status, and machine learning to predict cytomegalovirus infection status. A later analysis re-analyzed previously published TCR beta repertoires from 666 donors and added high-resolution HLA genotyping to study TCR occurrence patterns. In the later analysis, no new phenotypic data were used to find candidate immune exposures; instead, reliance was placed on TCR beta sequences and their occurrence across donors. In an earlier analysis of roughly 600 of the donors, high-throughput TCR beta sequencing was used to judge whether each TCR beta V gene segment behaved as functional or pseudogenic. Donor age, sex, ethnicity and CMV serostatus were collected together with the repertoire data. A later genetic analysis took genome-wide SNP genotypes for 398 of the 666 donors and used that subset as a discovery cohort. All discovery cohort repertoires had been generated using a single sequencing platform. HLA typing included class I and class II loci at four-digit resolution. Typing coverage varied by locus: roughly 620-640 donors for A, B, C, DRB1 and DQB1; around 560 for DQA1; approximately 610 for DPA1; roughly 450 for DPB1. Four to six DR-DQ haplotypes were handled as single units for association and clustering, since linkage in the cohort was strong. Across approximately 420 genotyped donors of the cohort, an average of about 220,000 unique TCR beta nucleotide sequences per donor were sequenced, and approximately 19% of those sequences were non-productive. On the study overall, not on this receptor specifically: The classifier was reported to diagnose cytomegalovirus status with high specificity and sensitivity in both the original cohort and the validation cohort. Several of the top co-occurrence clusters appeared to be linked to parvovirus B19, influenza, CMV and Epstein-Barr virus, according to a later analysis. It was suggested by the authors that the approach could potentially be generalized to other disease states and immunological phenotypes. For the cohort, immune exposure information was limited to CMV serostatus. The earlier analysis of about 600 of the donors excluded some 15 rarely observed V segments, including chromosome 9 orphons, because counts were too low. Roughly uniform sequencing depth across donors was assumed in presence/absence analyses, although this assumption may not hold. A later analysis associated about 16,000 TCR beta sequences with specific HLA alleles at a false discovery rate of 0.05. In a later analysis, HLA-associated TCR beta chains showed more clonal expansion and lower generation probabilities than non-associated chains that were equally common. Linkage disequilibrium might explain the correlated functional status among segregating V segments, but an unknown experimental factor could not be excluded. A later genetic analysis reported fewer N-insertions in productive TCRs among donors in an Asian-associated ancestry cluster than the roughly 670-donor mean. In a later genetic analysis, a missense DCLRE1C variant was associated with V-gene and J-gene trimming of TCR beta chains, and the association was replicated in an independent cohort. In the study, around 160 TCR beta chains were listed as associated with cytomegalovirus. In an earlier analysis of around 500 of the donors, most TCR beta V segments appeared in productive rearrangements about 87% or about 30% of the time, broadly matching IMGT annotations. Some IMGT-functional V segments, including TRBV6-2 and TRBV6-3, could not be told apart with the 87-base-pair reads, so those segments were excluded. A cluster of highly shared sequence variants was judged likely to be a technical artifact of the sequencing pipeline. While some public TCRs were present in many individuals, most TCR sequences turned up only very rarely across donors. In a later analysis, most CMV-associated TCR beta chains were found to appear HLA-restricted, with HLA associations seemingly driven largely by CMV exposure. In vitro tests confirmed that a few of the cytomegalovirus-associated TCR beta chains recognize cytomegalovirus antigens. When HLA alleles, especially DR and DQ, strongly co-occurred, TCR associations were difficult to assign to individual alleles. HLA typing was unavailable for some donors at each locus, so association tests used only the typed subset. In a later analysis, TCR association rates were found to vary across HLA loci, with the most associated TCRs seen for DRB1 alleles and the fewest for HLA-C alleles. A further reported finding was that TCR beta sequences accurately predicted the HLA-A and HLA-B alleles for most subjects in the first cohort. Only TCR beta chains were sequenced in this cohort, and the absence of alpha or paired-chain data limited detectable features.

As to this clone: The target of this receptor is not known. No per-base quality is available; no much larger clone lies one base away.

In total, over 600 healthy bone marrow donors made up the cohort. At the time of sampling, every cohort member was nominally healthy, though immune exposures that went unrecorded were likely present. The donor was CMV seronegative and was included in the group of hundreds of seronegative cohort members. A peripheral blood sample was provided by each donor, and peripheral blood mononuclear cells were used for TCR beta sequencing. The Qiagen DNeasy Blood Extraction Kit was used to extract genomic DNA from the blood cell samples. Library preparation was by the immunoSEQ multiplex PCR assay. A mixture of 60 forward primers for TCR Vbeta segments and 13 reverse primers for TCR Jbeta segments was used in the multiplex PCR. A multiplex PCR assay on genomic DNA amplified the CDR3 region of rearranged TCR beta genes. The amplified TCR beta libraries were sequenced on the Illumina HiSeq System as 87-base-pair reads. The original methods were these. Across the 670 or so repertoires, a later analysis counted 80 million or so unique TCR beta chains, roughly 11 million of which were shared by at least two donors. To remove PCR and sequencing errors, raw reads were error-corrected and collapsed into unique sequences using a nearest-neighbor algorithm that merged closely related sequences. To assign V, D and J gene segments, CDR3 sequences were aligned to IMGT reference sequences. For a sequence to be retained, at least a six-nucleotide match to both a V gene segment and a J gene segment was required. A rearrangement counted as productive if the CDR3 had no stop codons and remained in frame with V and J, and every other rearrangement counted as non-productive. Following IMGT convention, CDR3 was defined as the stretch from the second conserved V-encoded cysteine to the conserved J-encoded phenylalanine. The earlier analysis of more than 450 of the donors excluded sequences that lacked an unambiguous match to a single V gene segment. An earlier analysis of a few hundred of the donors classified V segments as functional when productive rearrangements were above 56.7% and as segregating when the standard deviation between donors was above 5%. A statistical classification framework was built to diagnose cytomegalovirus status from the catalog of TCR beta chain sequences. V and J gene assignment, in a later analysis, came from comparing TCR nucleotide sequences with IMGT/GENE-DB human TR gene sequences. The TCRdist pipeline was used in a later analysis to assign CDR3 sequences and most-parsimonious VDJ recombination scenarios. In a later analysis, every TCR beta chain was defined by the combination of its CDR3 amino acid sequence and its V-gene family, and reads without a unique V-gene family were dropped. In a later analysis, 500 to 700 highly shared, low-generation-probability nucleotide sequences were removed to address suspected cross-contamination and a sequencing artifact. For each public chain, a later analysis derived a clonal expansion index from normalized ranks of inferred template counts within each repertoire. A later analysis computed generation probabilities with a VDJ recombination model fitted to out-of-frame rearrangements, and checked the results against IGoR. In a later analysis, TCR-TCR, TCR-HLA and TCR-CMV co-occurrence was scored with hypergeometric tests, and a repertoire-size bias correction was applied to TCR pairs. In a later analysis, false discovery rates were estimated by permuting HLA or CMV assignments 20 times. A later analysis grouped co-occurring TCRs with DBSCAN, adding TCRdist sequence similarity when clustering within HLA-allele-positive subsets. Co-occurrence clustering excluded repertoires with fewer than 30,000 or more than 120,000 public chains, plus five with anomalous nucleotide sharing. The source is immuneACCESS, and TCRdb retained only in-frame sequences with V and J called. Part of the clones is not carried over; for the studies checked, unresolved V genes explain less than half of this, and the remainder is unexplained. The V and J calls and clone size come from that table; D and trimming were worked out from the DNA. This sample comprises 120,000 or so clones, roughly 82% of them detected only once. The ten largest account for 1.5% of the sample.

The germline V gene sets CDR1 to SGHTS and CDR2 to YDEGEE. Counted from cysteine to phenylalanine, this CDR3 has 15 amino acids. Left in the record is the CDR3 DNA by itself, 45 bases read in frame from the first base. V loses 5 bases of germline sequence and J loses 0 bases, and the interval between the two ends is 12 bases. Material for sequencing was PBMCs. Recombination connected TRBV5-8 to TRBJ1-5; the D gene is perhaps TRBD1, from 5 matching bases. The receptor's source is a woman aged 18-35 years in good health and CMV-seronegative. The CDR3 corresponds to CASSPGHASNQPQHF. In nucleotides, the sequence is TGTGCCAGCAGTCCAGGGCACGCTAGCAATCAGCCCCAGCATTTT. The CDR3, completed at both ends by the reference TRBV5-8 and TRBJ1-5 genes, gives the full variable domain EAGVTQSPTHLIKTRGQQATLRCSPISGHTSVYWYQQALGLGLQFLLWYDEGEERNRGNFPPRFSGRQFPNYSSELNVNALELEDSALYLCASSPGHASNQPQHFGDGTRLSIL.